Presented here are 25 T cell receptor beta chains from one specimen sequenced in a study of blood T cell repertoires in COVID-19. Using immunoSEQ multiplex PCR, the repertoire was profiled, and TCRdb retains in-frame clones only, with some absent. The sample comprises around 81,000 clones, about 84% of which are singletons, and around 13% rests with the top ten. The material sequenced was peripheral blood. Every receptor here comes from a human donor in a cohort sampled during active COVID-19.

V and J are TRBV2 and TRBJ2-2; TRBD1 aligns across 8 bases. The germline V gene has CDR1 SNHLY and CDR2 FYNNEI. After removal of 4 bases from V and 4 bases from J, the junction contained 8 bases not matched to a gene. This CDR3 has 16 amino acids. The CDR3 DNA reads as TGTGCCAGCAGTGCCACAGGGGGAGGACGCACCGGGGAGCTGTTTTTT. Its translation is CASSATGGGRTGELFF.

In its sample, this clone was seen once. This chain connects TRBV21-1 to TRBJ2-7; the DNA was not compared with TRBD1, the D call given in the table. TRBV21-1 is a pseudogene segment. The length of the CDR3 is 16 residues. The CDR3 coding sequence is TGTGCCAGCACCATAATCAAACCGGGACAGACGTACGAGCAGTACTTC. Encoded protein: CASTIIKPGQTYEQYF.

This clone was observed a handful of times. The chain links TRBV12-2 to TRBJ1-1; the table assigns TRBD1, which was not confirmed against the DNA. TRBV12-2 corresponds to a pseudogene. The CDR3 runs 16 residues. DNA for the CDR3: TGTGCAAGTCGCCCGCCAGGGGGGCGCTCGGGCACTGAAGCTTTCTTT. This gives the protein CASRPPGGRSGTEAFF.

The chain links TRBV10-3 to TRBJ1-3; maybe TRBD1 (6 bases). Germline V CDR1 and CDR2: ENHRY, SYGVKD. V gave up 7 bases and J gave up 0 bases, with 7 bases separating them. The CDR3 contains 13 residues. In DNA form, the CDR3 reads TGTGCCATCAACAGGGACTCTGGAAACACCATATATTTT. Translating it yields CAINRDSGNTIYF.

The chain has TRBV4-1 and TRBJ2-7; perhaps TRBD1 as D (7 bases). Germline CDR1 is MGHRA and CDR2 is YSYEKL. This CDR3 spans 14 amino acids. Trimming left V 6 bases short and J 6 bases short, with 18 bases between. The CDR3 loop reads CASSGVDRRGEQYF. CDR3 bases: TGCGCCAGCAGTGGGGTGGACAGGAGGGGCGAGCAGTACTTC.

The gene calls are TRBV5-3 and TRBJ2-1; no clear D gene. TRBV5-3 is annotated as an ORF whose role is uncertain. The CDR3 runs 9 residues. Trimming took 6 bases from V and 9 from J, leaving 4 bases between them. CDR3 sequence (DNA): TGTGCCAGAACCGGTGAGCAGTTCTTC. Translated, it gives CARTGEQFF.

The rearrangement links TRBV28 to TRBJ1-6; D is ambiguous. The CDR3 extends over 14 amino acids. Trimming took 6 bases from V and 9 from J, leaving 15 bases between them. Germline CDR1 is MDHEN and CDR2 is SYDVKM. The CDR3 spells CASRNMGGGSPLHF. The CDR3 DNA reads TGTGCCAGCAGGAACATGGGTGGAGGTTCACCCCTCCACTTT. Supplemented by reference TRBV28 and TRBJ1-6, the full variable domain reads DVKVTQSSRYLVKRTGEKVFLECVQDMDHENMFWYRQDPGLGLRLIYFSYDVKMKEKGDIPEGYSVSREKKERFSLILESASTNQTSMYLCASRNMGGGSPLHFGNGTRLTVT.

The chain is built from TRBV2 and TRBJ1-2; D remains unclear. V dropped 2 bases and J dropped 8 bases, with 15 bases sitting between them. The CDR3 is 14 residues long. CDR1 and CDR2 from the germline V gene are SNHLY and FYNNEI. CDR3 residues: CASSEMAAGGGYTF. DNA for the CDR3: TGTGCCAGCAGTGAAATGGCCGCAGGAGGCGGCTACACCTTC.

The genes are TRBV3-1 (or the pseudogene TRBV3-2) and TRBJ1-1; possible D gene TRBD1, 5 bases. Trimming removed 2 bases from V and 1 base from J, with 11 bases in between. CDR3 size: 15 residues. CDR1 and CDR2 (germline): LGHDT, YNNKEL (reference sequence). The CDR3 is CASSQFYRTNTEAFF. The CDR3 DNA is TGTGCCAGCAGCCAATTCTACAGGACGAACACTGAAGCTTTCTTT.

This clone was seen once. V and J are TRBV2 and TRBJ1-5, with D possibly TRBD1 on 5 matching bases. Germline V gene sequence: CDR1 SNHLY, CDR2 FYNNEI. Trimming left V 3 bases short and J 11 bases short, with 20 bases between. This CDR3 has 15 residues. The CDR3 loop reads CASSDTPGGTKAQHF. DNA of the CDR3: TGTGCCAGCAGTGATACCCCGGGGGGGACTAAAGCCCAGCATTTT. Variable domain in full (rest from reference TRBV2 and TRBJ1-5): EPEVTQTPSHQVTQMGQEVILRCVPISNHLYFYWYRQILGQKVEFLVSFYNNEISEKSEIFDDQFSVERPDGSNFTLKIRSTKLEDSAMYFCASSDTPGGTKAQHFGDGTRLSIL.

J is TRBJ1-3 and V is TRBV19, with 8 bases matching TRBD1. CDR3 length equals 17 residues. Unmatched junction bases numbered 10, after V lost 3 bases and J lost 3 bases. The germline V gene encodes CDR1 LNHDA and CDR2 SQIVND (reference sequence). The CDR3 nucleotides read TGTGCCAGTAGTATCCCCTCGGGACAGGTTGGTGGAAACACCATATATTTT. As protein: CASSIPSGQVGGNTIYF.

The chain recombines TRBV11-2 with TRBJ1-1; possible D gene TRBD1, 5 bases. The V gene lost 3 bases and the J gene lost 0 bases, with 5 bases spanning the gap. The CDR3 spans 13 residues. CDR1 and CDR2 from the germline V gene are SGHAT and FQNNGV. CDR3 sequence: CASSFRVNTEAFF. CDR3 bases: TGTGCCAGCAGCTTCAGGGTGAACACTGAAGCTTTCTTT. Using reference TRBV11-2 and TRBJ1-1 for the parts outside the CDR3, the full variable domain is EAGVAQSPRYKIIEKRQSVAFWCNPISGHATLYWYQQILGQGPKLLIQFQNNGVVDDSQLPKDRFSAERLKGVDSTLKIQPAKLEDSAVYLCASSFRVNTEAFFGQGTRLTVV.

The chain employs TRBV28 and TRBJ1-2, with unresolved D. Trimming took 2 bases from V and 5 from J, leaving 15 bases between them. The CDR3 sequence is 15 residues long. Germline V gene data show CDR1 as MDHEN and CDR2 as SYDVKM. In DNA, the CDR3 is TGTGCCAGCAGTTTAGATACCCCACCGGGGTATGGCTACACCTTC. Amino acid sequence: CASSLDTPPGYGYTF.

The J gene is TRBJ1-1, the V gene TRBV11-2; 8 nucleotides align to TRBD1. In germline, CDR1 is SGHAT, CDR2 FQNNGV. Losses at the gene ends were 5 bases for V and 8 bases for J; bases not matched to a gene: 13. This CDR3 region has 15 residues. The CDR3 region is CASSPYPDRGYEAFF. CDR3 bases: TGTGCCAGCAGCCCCTACCCCGACAGGGGCTACGAAGCTTTCTTT.

This sequence joins TRBV6-6 and TRBJ2-1; TRBD1 matches at 8 bases. V dropped 5 bases and J dropped 6; count of bases not matched to a gene: 6. Germline CDR1 reads MNHNY; CDR2 reads SVGAGI (reference sequence). The CDR3 covers 14 residues. The CDR3 here is CASSKTGAPNEQFF. CDR3 bases: TGTGCCAGCAGTAAGACAGGGGCCCCCAATGAGCAGTTCTTC.

This clone showed up just once. This sequence joins TRBV6-5 and TRBJ1-5, with D maybe TRBD1 (5 bases). Trimming left V 6 bases short and J 2 bases short, with 11 bases between. The CDR3 totals 14 residues. The germline CDR1 and CDR2 sequences are MNHEY and SVGAGI. The CDR3 region has the DNA TGTGCCAGCAGGCAGGGAGGCGGCAATCAGCCCCAGCATTTT. Its protein is CASRQGGGNQPQHF.

The rearrangement uses TRBV15 and TRBJ1-5; D may be TRBD1 (6 bases). Per the germline V gene, CDR1 is LNHNV and CDR2 is YYDKDF (reference sequence). The V end was cut by 5 bases, the J end by 1 base, with 12 bases between. The CDR3 sequence is 15 residues long. CDR3 sequence: CATSAQGLSNQPQHF. CDR3 coding DNA: TGTGCCACCAGCGCACAGGGTCTGAGCAATCAGCCCCAGCATTTT.

V usage is TRBV2 and J usage is TRBJ1-6; 9 nucleotides line up with TRBD1. The CDR3 is 17 amino acids. V dropped 6 bases and J dropped 8; count of bases not matched to a gene: 14. CDR1 and CDR2 from the germline V gene are SNHLY and FYNNEI. The CDR3 region has the DNA TGTGCCAGCAGGGGGAGGACAGGGGTAGGTTTGGATTCACCCCTCCACTTT. It is translated as CASRGRTGVGLDSPLHF.

The chain recombines TRBV19 with TRBJ1-4; D is unresolved. The germline V gene has CDR1 LNHDA and CDR2 SQIVND (reference sequence). The V and J ends lost 5 bases and 0 bases respectively, with 7 bases between them. This CDR3 has 14 amino acids. DNA of the CDR3: TGTGCCAGTAGTTTGAGGACAACTAATGAAAAACTGTTTTTT. It encodes CASSLRTTNEKLFF.

This CDR3 reads CASRSPGINNEQFF. The CDR3 coding sequence is TGTGCCAGCAGGTCCCCGGGAATAAACAATGAGCAGTTCTTC. The rearrangement uses TRBV6-5 and TRBJ2-1, with a tentative D call TRBD2 (5 bases). In germline, CDR1 is MNHEY, CDR2 SVGAGI. Trimming left V 6 bases short and J 5 bases short, with 14 bases between. The CDR3 runs 14 residues.

The chain combines TRBV5-4 with TRBJ2-3; weak D call: TRBD2 (5 bases). CDR1 is SGHNT, CDR2 YYREEE, per germline (reference sequence). This CDR3 has 16 residues. Trimming stripped 1 base from V and 0 bases from J, with 12 bases between. This CDR3 reads CASSLRVAPSTDTQYF. The CDR3 DNA is TGTGCCAGCAGCTTGCGTGTAGCGCCTAGCACAGATACGCAGTATTTT.

The chain is built from TRBV6-5 and TRBJ2-2; perhaps TRBD2 as D (6 bases). CDR1 and CDR2 from the germline V gene are MNHEY and SVGAGI. This CDR3 has 15 residues. V was trimmed by 7 bases and J by 1 base, leaving 13 bases between them. CDR3 DNA: TGTGCCAGCACTGCGGGGCAGATGAACACCGGGGAGCTGTTTTTT. This gives the protein CASTAGQMNTGELFF.

V gene TRBV25-1 combines with J gene TRBJ2-3, with D possibly matching TRBD2 (6 bases). Germline V gene sequence: CDR1 MGHDK, CDR2 SYGVNS. V lost 5 bases and J 0 bases, leaving 12 bases between the germline ends. The length of the CDR3 is 15 residues. In DNA, the CDR3 is TGTGCCAGCAGTACTCGGGGGAGTAGCACAGATACGCAGTATTTT. Translated, it gives CASSTRGSSTDTQYF.

The chain is built from TRBV19 and TRBJ1-3; perhaps TRBD1 as D (5 bases). Germline V gene data show CDR1 as LNHDA and CDR2 as SQIVND (reference sequence). The germline V and J ends were trimmed by 4 bases and 0 bases, with 19 bases remaining between them. There are 18 residues in the CDR3. CDR3 residues: CASSRTRGGDFSGNTIYF. The CDR3 nucleotides are TGTGCCAGTAGTAGAACCCGCGGAGGGGATTTCTCTGGAAACACCATATATTTT.

This chain joins TRBV3-1 (or the pseudogene TRBV3-2) and TRBJ1-5; 9 bases agree with TRBD1. Per germline, CDR1 LGHDT and CDR2 YNNKEL (reference sequence). Losses at the gene ends were 4 bases for V and 6 bases for J; bases not matched to a gene: 7. The CDR3 has 15 residues. The DNA for the CDR3 is TGTGCCAGCAGCCCCACAGGGGGCCCCGGTCAGCCCCAGCATTTT. It codes for CASSPTGGPGQPQHF.